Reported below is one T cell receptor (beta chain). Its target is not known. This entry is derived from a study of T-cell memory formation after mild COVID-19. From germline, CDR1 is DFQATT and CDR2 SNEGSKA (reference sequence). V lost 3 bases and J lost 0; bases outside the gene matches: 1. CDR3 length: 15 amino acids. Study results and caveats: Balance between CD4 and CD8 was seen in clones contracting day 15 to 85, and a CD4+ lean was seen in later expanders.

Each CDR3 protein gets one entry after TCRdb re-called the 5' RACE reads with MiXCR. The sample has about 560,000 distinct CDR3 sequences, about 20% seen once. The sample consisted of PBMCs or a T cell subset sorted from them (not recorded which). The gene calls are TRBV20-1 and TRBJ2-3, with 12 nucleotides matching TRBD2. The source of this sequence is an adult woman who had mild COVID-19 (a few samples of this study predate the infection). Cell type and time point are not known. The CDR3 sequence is CSASGTSGSTDTQYF. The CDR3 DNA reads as TGCAGTGCTAGTGGGACTAGCGGGAGCACAGATACGCAGTATTTT.